The 2 T cell receptor beta chains presented below share a single source sample, sequenced in a study of shared clonotypes between healthy human individuals. It was CD45RO-negative cells, positively selected for CCR7, that made up naive CD8 cells, with terminally differentiated effector memory CD45RA+ cells excluded. Repertoires were generated with immunoSEQ multiplex PCR, while TCRdb's copy carries only in-frame clones and drops some. The sample holds around 2.1 million clones, 85% to 95% seen once. Input material: naive CD8+ T cells from PBMCs. Every receptor here comes from a man aged 18 to 30 in good health. Some clones in this sample may be carry-over from other donors' samples.

V gene TRBV29-1 combines with J gene TRBJ1-2, with unresolved D. The germline V gene encodes CDR1 SQVTM and CDR2 ANQGSEA. The CDR3 covers 17 residues. V was shortened by 0 bases and J by 2 bases, with 19 bases between the two germline ends. The CDR3 DNA is TGCAGCGTTGAAGATCTAAGAACCTCCCTCCTAAACTATGGCTACACCTTC. Translation gives CSVEDLRTSLLNYGYTF.

This clone was seen only once. V is TRBV5-1 and J is TRBJ2-7, with D perhaps TRBD1 or TRBD2 (6 bases each). Per the germline V gene, CDR1 is SGHRS and CDR2 is YFSETQ. The ends were cut back, 6 bases at V and 5 bases at J, with 18 bases in the middle. The length of the CDR3 is 14 residues. In DNA form, the CDR3 reads TGCGCCAGCAATCCGGGGGCTAGCGTTCACGAGCAGTACTTC. Its translation: CASNPGASVHEQYF.